What follows are 30 T cell receptor beta chains derived from one specimen sequenced in a study of Ad26.COV2.S vaccination and SARS-CoV-2 variants. Clones were sequenced by immunoSEQ multiplex PCR, and TCRdb holds only the in-frame ones, with some missing. The sample yields about 320,000 clones, around 85% seen once. Treatment in this sample: 15 to 20 received Ad26.COV2.S at low or high dose, single or two shots; a few received placebo; per-sample allocation not given. Each sample was drawn 63 days after the first injection (of vaccine or placebo). The input for sequencing was peripheral blood, taken in a trial of Ad26.COV2.S vaccine versus placebo. These receptor sequences come from a person between 18 and 59 years old who received the Ad26.COV2.S COVID-19 vaccine or a placebo.

V is TRBV19 and J is TRBJ2-3; perhaps D is TRBD1 or TRBD2 (5 bases each). The CDR3 runs 15 residues. V was shortened by 6 bases and J by 8 bases, with 21 bases between the two germline ends. Germline CDR1 and CDR2: LNHDA and SQIVND (reference sequence). The CDR3 here is CASSKRGPGEGTQYF. As DNA, the CDR3 is TGTGCCAGTAGCAAAAGGGGACCCGGTGAGGGTACGCAGTATTTT.

The chain has TRBV6-5 and TRBJ1-6; no clear D gene. The V and J ends lost 6 bases and 7 bases respectively, with 13 bases between them. CDR3 length: 14 residues. The germline V gene encodes CDR1 MNHEY and CDR2 SVGAGI. The CDR3 spells CASSETGVNSPLHF. The CDR3 DNA follows: TGTGCCAGCAGCGAGACTGGCGTGAATTCACCCCTCCACTTT.

Here the CDR3 DNA reads TGTGCCAGCAGGGAGGGAACTACCCAGCATTTT. Translated: CASREGTTQHF. The chain recombines TRBV2 with TRBJ1-5; the D is unclear. The V gene's germline CDR1 is SNHLY and CDR2 FYNNEI. Trimming took 6 bases from V and 11 from J, leaving 11 bases between them. The CDR3 extends over 11 amino acids.

The rearrangement joins TRBV4-2 to TRBJ2-1, with D possibly TRBD2 on 6 matching bases. This CDR3 comprises 15 residues. The ends were cut back, 5 bases at V and 4 bases at J, with 15 bases in the middle. Per germline, CDR1 LGHNA and CDR2 YNFKEQ. In nucleotides, the CDR3 is TGTGCCAGCAGCGAATCCGGGGGAAAATACAATGAGCAGTTCTTC. Amino acid sequence: CASSESGGKYNEQFF.

This chain uses TRBV14 with TRBJ2-1; 8 bases match TRBD1. CDR1 and CDR2 (germline): SGHDN, FVKESK. The J segment lost 2 bases and the V segment lost 4 bases, leaving 7 bases of the junction unmatched. This CDR3 spans 16 amino acids. CDR3 coding DNA: TGTGCCAGCAGCCGACAGACAGGGGTGGCCTACAATGAGCAGTTCTTC. Encoded protein: CASSRQTGVAYNEQFF.

This chain links TRBV5-4 with TRBJ2-2, with 8 positions matching TRBD1. Germline lookup yields CDR1 SGHNT and CDR2 YYREEE (reference sequence). V lost 10 bases and J lost 3; bases outside the gene matches: 14. There are 16 residues in the CDR3. CDR3 nucleotide sequence: TGTGCCTCCAGCCGCGCAGGGGGCCAGGACACCGGGGAGCTGTTTTTT. Translated, it gives CASSRAGGQDTGELFF.

The count of this clone is one. The CDR3 loop is CASSKSTGEGNQPQHF. CDR3 nucleotide sequence: TGTGCCAGCTCAAAGAGTACAGGGGAGGGCAATCAGCCCCAGCATTTT. The V and J genes are TRBV18 and TRBJ1-5, with TRBD1 matching 7 bases. Trimming removed 5 bases from V and 2 bases from J; junction bases left unmatched: 9. CDR1 KGHSH and CDR2 LQKENI come from the germline V gene. CDR3 length: 16 residues.

The chain carries TRBV2 and TRBJ1-3; D not certain. CDR3 length: 17 residues. V was trimmed by 4 bases and J by 0 bases, leaving 16 bases between them. In germline, CDR1 is SNHLY, CDR2 FYNNEI. CDR3 nucleotides: TGTGCCAGCAGTGTTCAGAGGCCCAAGAGCTCTGGAAACACCATATATTTT. Protein sequence: CASSVQRPKSSGNTIYF.

This chain connects TRBV28 to TRBJ1-5; no clear D gene. This CDR3 is 19 amino acids long. Germline-derived CDR1 and CDR2 are MDHEN and SYDVKM. The ends were cut back, 7 bases at V and 0 bases at J, with 25 bases in the middle. CDR3 amino acids: CASIDQRSLYRDSNQPQHF. DNA for the CDR3: TGTGCCAGCATTGACCAGAGATCGCTATATCGAGATAGCAATCAGCCCCAGCATTTT. The full variable domain, rest sourced from reference TRBV28 and TRBJ1-5, is DVKVTQSSRYLVKRTGEKVFLECVQDMDHENMFWYRQDPGLGLRLIYFSYDVKMKEKGDIPEGYSVSREKKERFSLILESASTNQTSMYLCASIDQRSLYRDSNQPQHFGDGTRLSIL.

The V and J genes are TRBV7-6 and TRBJ1-4; TRBD1 aligns across 8 bases. V lost 5 bases, J lost 5 bases, and 7 bases stayed unmatched. The germline V gene has CDR1 SGHVS and CDR2 FNYEAQ. CDR3 length equals 15 residues. CDR3 bases: TGTGCCAGCAGCATCGGACAGGGCATGAATGAAAAACTGTTTTTT. Translated: CASSIGQGMNEKLFF.

Notes on this clone: Other nucleotide sequences in the sample specify the same CDR3. This chain uses TRBV9 with TRBJ2-7; D is possibly TRBD1 (6 bases). Germline CDR1 reads SGDLS; CDR2 reads YYNGEE. Trimming stripped 0 bases from V and 7 bases from J, with 11 bases between. The CDR3 runs 13 residues. The CDR3 nucleotides are TGTGCCAGCAGCGTAGGAGGGGGTAGGGAGCAGTACTTC. Residues: CASSVGGGREQYF.

The chain employs TRBV28 and TRBJ2-7; 11 bases line up with TRBD2. From germline, CDR1 is MDHEN and CDR2 SYDVKM. The CDR3 covers 19 residues. Trimming took 3 bases from V and 7 from J; bases not matched to a gene: 20. The CDR3 loop reads CASSFPTSGALGDFWEQYF. As DNA, the CDR3 is TGTGCCAGCAGTTTCCCGACTAGCGGGGCTTTGGGGGATTTCTGGGAGCAGTACTTC.

V is TRBV27 and J is TRBJ2-2, with 9 bases fitting TRBD2. The CDR3 totals 15 residues. Germline-derived CDR1 and CDR2 are MNHEY and SMNVEV (reference sequence). V trimming: 2 bases; J trimming: 7 bases; junction bases outside the gene matches: 5. The CDR3 DNA reads as TGTGCCAGCAGTTTAGCGGGGGGGCCGGTCGGGGAGCTGTTTTTT. Translation gives CASSLAGGPVGELFF.

This chain connects TRBV5-1 to TRBJ2-5; TRBD1 matches 8 bases. The CDR3 runs 14 residues. Trimming cost V 4 bases and J 3 bases; bases outside gene matches: 5. Germline assignment: CDR1 SGHRS and CDR2 YFSETQ. The DNA for the CDR3 is TGCGCCAGCAGCGCCGGGACAGGAGAAGAGACCCAGTACTTC. This encodes CASSAGTGEETQYF.

A few counts support this clone. The chain uses TRBV15 and TRBJ2-7; D is unresolved. Germline V lookup: CDR1 LNHNV, CDR2 YYDKDF (reference sequence). This CDR3 spans 14 amino acids. Between the trimmed V and J ends, which lost 3 bases and 3 bases, there was a span of 12 bases. In nucleotides, the CDR3 is TGTGCCACCAGCAGGGGGTACAGTTTCTACGAGCAGTACTTC. It specifies CATSRGYSFYEQYF.

This chain joins TRBV5-1 and TRBJ2-3; 8 bases fit TRBD2. The germline CDR1 and CDR2 sequences are SGHRS and YFSETQ. Trimming at V came to 1 base and at J to 4 bases, leaving 5 bases not matched to a gene. The length of the CDR3 is 15 residues. As DNA, the CDR3 is TGCGCCAGCAGCTTGCGGGGGGGCCGGGCAGATACGCAGTATTTT. This encodes CASSLRGGRADTQYF.

This clone has just one count. For the CDR3, the DNA is TGTGCCAGCAGCTTCGGGACAGGGGGCAGCTCACCCCTCCACTTT. It yields the protein CASSFGTGGSSPLHF. The V gene is TRBV7-9, the J gene TRBJ1-6; TRBD1 matches 12 bases. This CDR3 has 15 residues. The J segment lost 10 bases and the V segment lost 3 bases, leaving 4 bases of the junction unmatched. CDR1 is SEHNR and CDR2 is FQNEAQ in the germline V gene (reference sequence).

The rearrangement uses TRBV7-2 and TRBJ2-3, with 13 bases that match TRBD2. The germline CDR1 and CDR2 sequences are SGHTA and FQGNSA. The CDR3 runs to 16 residues. Losses at the gene ends were 1 base for V and 5 bases for J; bases not matched to a gene: 3. In DNA, the CDR3 is TGTGCCAGCAGCTTAGACTGGACTAGCGGGGGAGATACGCAGTATTTT. It translates to CASSLDWTSGGDTQYF. The entire variable domain, with the rest obtained from reference TRBV7-2 and TRBJ2-3, is as follows: GAGVSQSPSNKVTEKGKDVELRCDPISGHTALYWYRQSLGQGLEFLIYFQGNSAPDKSGLPSDRFSAERTGGSVSTLTIQRTQQEDSAVYLCASSLDWTSGGDTQYFGPGTRLTVL.

The V and J genes are TRBV11-3 and TRBJ2-5; D gene uncertain. From germline, CDR1 is SGHNT and CDR2 YENEEA. V lost 1 base and J 2 bases, leaving 14 bases between the germline ends. The CDR3 totals 16 residues. The CDR3 sequence is CASSLGEAKMQETQYF. The CDR3 DNA is TGTGCCAGCAGCTTAGGCGAAGCGAAGATGCAAGAGACCCAGTACTTC.

J is TRBJ2-7 and V is TRBV6-5, with 9 bases aligning to TRBD1. V lost 6 bases, J lost 2 bases, and 8 bases stayed unmatched. The CDR3 is 15 residues long. Germline V gene sequence: CDR1 MNHEY, CDR2 SVGAGI. CDR3 residues: CASRLRQGGTYEQYF. The CDR3 nucleotides are TGTGCCAGCAGATTACGACAGGGGGGCACCTACGAGCAGTACTTC.

The J gene is TRBJ1-2, the V gene TRBV5-8, with D maybe TRBD1 (5 bases). Germline V gene lookup returns CDR1 SGHTS and CDR2 YDEGEE. The CDR3 is made up of 14 amino acids. The V gene lost 1 base and the J gene lost 4 bases, with 11 bases spanning the gap. The CDR3 DNA is TGTGCCAGCAGCTTGCCGACAGCCTTCTATGGCTACACCTTC. Translated, it gives CASSLPTAFYGYTF.

J is TRBJ2-3 and V is TRBV7-3; 8 bases are shared with TRBD2. CDR1 and CDR2 from the germline V gene are SGHTA and FQGTGA. J lost 0 bases, V lost 2 bases, and 1 base had no gene match. The CDR3 has 15 amino acids. CDR3 loop: CASSLQRGSTDTQYF. The CDR3 bases are TGTGCCAGCAGCTTACAGCGGGGGAGCACAGATACGCAGTATTTT.

The chain's CDR3 is CSVPGAQNTEAFF. Here the CDR3 DNA reads TGCAGCGTTCCGGGGGCCCAGAACACTGAAGCTTTCTTT. V and J are TRBV29-1 and TRBJ1-1; D might be TRBD1 (6 bases). Germline V gives CDR1 SQVTM, CDR2 ANQGSEA. The CDR3 runs 13 residues. Trimming shortened V by 5 bases and J by 1 base, and 11 bases separated the two germline ends. Supplemented by reference TRBV29-1 and TRBJ1-1, the full variable domain reads SAVISQKPSRDICQRGTSLTIQCQVDSQVTMMFWYRQQPGQSLTLIATANQGSEATYESGFVIDKFPISRPNLTFSTLTVSNMSPEDSSIYLCSVPGAQNTEAFFGQGTRLTVV.

This clone has a count of ten or more. This rearrangement joins TRBV18 to TRBJ2-7; the D gene could be TRBD1 or TRBD2 (5 bases each). The V end lost 4 bases, the J end lost 0 bases, and 22 bases lay between the germline ends. The CDR3 totals 18 residues. The germline gives CDR1 KGHSH, CDR2 LQKENI. The CDR3 reads CASSRYSGTPGDSYEQYF. DNA of the CDR3: TGTGCCAGCTCACGATACTCCGGGACCCCCGGGGACTCCTACGAGCAGTACTTC.

The chain joins TRBV9 to TRBJ2-5; tentatively, D is TRBD1 or TRBD2 (6 bases each). The germline V gene encodes CDR1 SGDLS and CDR2 YYNGEE. The V end lost 1 base, the J end lost 5 bases, and 12 bases lay between the germline ends. CDR3 length: 14 amino acids. CDR3 coding DNA: TGTGCCAGCAGCGTACATCGGGGGCAGGAGACCCAGTACTTC. Encoded protein: CASSVHRGQETQYF. The complete variable domain, with remaining parts taken from reference TRBV9 and TRBJ2-5, reads DSGVTQTPKHLITATGQRVTLRCSPRSGDLSVYWYQQSLDQGLQFLIQYYNGEERAKGNILERFSAQQFPDLHSELNLSSLELGDSALYFCASSVHRGQETQYFGPGTRLLVL.

V usage is TRBV6-5 and J usage is TRBJ1-2, with a weak D call TRBD1 (6 bases). The CDR3 consists of 14 residues. V lost 1 base and J lost 4, with 10 bases in between. Germline CDR1 and CDR2: MNHEY and SVGAGI. The CDR3 coding sequence is TGTGCCAGCAGTTACTACACAGGGTCCTATGGCTACACCTTC. Its protein is CASSYYTGSYGYTF.

The table lists this clone with a count of one. The V call is TRBV2, the J call TRBJ1-4; D call uncertain. In germline, CDR1 is SNHLY, CDR2 FYNNEI. The CDR3 is made up of 15 amino acids. V shed 3 bases and J shed 5 bases, with 13 bases lying between them. CDR3 sequence: CASSEWVGRNEKLFF. The DNA of the CDR3 is TGTGCCAGCAGTGAGTGGGTTGGGAGGAATGAAAAACTGTTTTTT.

The genes are TRBV7-9 and TRBJ2-7, with D perhaps being TRBD1 or TRBD2 (6 bases each). Germline CDR1 SEHNR, CDR2 FQNEAQ (reference sequence). The CDR3 sequence is 14 residues long. V gave up 1 base and J gave up 5 bases, with 12 bases separating them. As DNA, the CDR3 is TGTGCCAGCAGCTTAGAGGGGGGCGGCAACGAGCAGTACTTC. Protein product: CASSLEGGGNEQYF.

The chain combines TRBV12-5 with TRBJ2-4; a weak D match, TRBD2 (6 bases). Trimming removed 6 bases from V and 6 bases from J, with 12 bases in between. The CDR3 contains 13 residues. Per the germline V gene, CDR1 is LGHNT and CDR2 is FRNRAP. In DNA form, the CDR3 reads TGTGCTAGTGGCCCCGGGACTGGAAACATTCAGTACTTC. It yields the protein CASGPGTGNIQYF.

The rearrangement links TRBV11-2 to TRBJ1-2; D unclear. V was clipped by 5 bases and J by 0 bases, with 19 bases between them. Germline CDR1 is SGHAT and CDR2 is FQNNGV. This CDR3 region has 17 residues. The CDR3 DNA reads as TGTGCCAGCAGCCTCCCCCCTAGTGGTTCTCCTAACTATGGCTACACCTTC. This translates into CASSLPPSGSPNYGYTF.